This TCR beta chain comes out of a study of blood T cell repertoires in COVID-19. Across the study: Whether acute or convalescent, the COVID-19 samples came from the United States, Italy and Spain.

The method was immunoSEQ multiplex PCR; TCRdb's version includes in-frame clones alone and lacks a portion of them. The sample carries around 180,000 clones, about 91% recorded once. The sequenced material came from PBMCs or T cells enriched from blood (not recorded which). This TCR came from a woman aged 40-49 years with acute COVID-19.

CDR3 loop: CASKLQGQVSTDTQYF. CDR3 DNA sequence: TGTGCCAGCAAACTTCAGGGTCAGGTTAGCACAGATACGCAGTATTTT. The V call is TRBV2, the J call TRBJ2-3; perhaps TRBD1 as D (5 bases). The length of the CDR3 is 16 residues. CDR1 is SNHLY, CDR2 FYNNEI, per germline. Deletions cut 7 bases from V and 0 bases from J, with 17 bases between.